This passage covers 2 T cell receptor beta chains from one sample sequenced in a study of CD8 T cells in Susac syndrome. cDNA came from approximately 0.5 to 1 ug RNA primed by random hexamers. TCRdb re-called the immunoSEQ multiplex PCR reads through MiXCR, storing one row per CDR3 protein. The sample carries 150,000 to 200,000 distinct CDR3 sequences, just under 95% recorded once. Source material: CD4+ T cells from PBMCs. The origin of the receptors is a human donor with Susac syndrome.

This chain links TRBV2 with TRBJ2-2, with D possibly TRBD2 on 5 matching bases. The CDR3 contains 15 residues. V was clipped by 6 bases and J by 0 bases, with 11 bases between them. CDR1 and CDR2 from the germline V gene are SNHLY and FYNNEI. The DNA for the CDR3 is TGTGCCAGCAGGGCGGACTCTACGAACACCGGGGAGCTGTTTTTT. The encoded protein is CASRADSTNTGELFF.

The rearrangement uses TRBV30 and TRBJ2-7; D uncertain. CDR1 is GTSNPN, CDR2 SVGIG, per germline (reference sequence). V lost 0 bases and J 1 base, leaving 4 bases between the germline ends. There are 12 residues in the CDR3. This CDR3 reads CAWSVGSYEQYF. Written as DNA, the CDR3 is TGTGCCTGGAGTGTGGGGTCCTACGAGCAGTACTTC.